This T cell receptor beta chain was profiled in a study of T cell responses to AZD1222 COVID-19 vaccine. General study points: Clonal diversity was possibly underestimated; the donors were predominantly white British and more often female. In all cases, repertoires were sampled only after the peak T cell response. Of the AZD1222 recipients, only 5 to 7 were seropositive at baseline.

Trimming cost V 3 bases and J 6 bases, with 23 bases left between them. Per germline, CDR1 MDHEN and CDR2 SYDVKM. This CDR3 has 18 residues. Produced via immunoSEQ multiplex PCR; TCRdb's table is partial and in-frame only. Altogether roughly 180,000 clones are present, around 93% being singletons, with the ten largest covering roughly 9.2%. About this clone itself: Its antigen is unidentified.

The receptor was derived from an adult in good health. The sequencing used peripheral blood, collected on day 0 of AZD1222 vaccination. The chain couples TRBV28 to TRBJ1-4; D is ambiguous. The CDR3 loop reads CASSFAWPYKAVDEKLFF. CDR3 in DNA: TGTGCCAGCAGTTTCGCCTGGCCCTATAAGGCGGTGGATGAAAAACTGTTTTTT.